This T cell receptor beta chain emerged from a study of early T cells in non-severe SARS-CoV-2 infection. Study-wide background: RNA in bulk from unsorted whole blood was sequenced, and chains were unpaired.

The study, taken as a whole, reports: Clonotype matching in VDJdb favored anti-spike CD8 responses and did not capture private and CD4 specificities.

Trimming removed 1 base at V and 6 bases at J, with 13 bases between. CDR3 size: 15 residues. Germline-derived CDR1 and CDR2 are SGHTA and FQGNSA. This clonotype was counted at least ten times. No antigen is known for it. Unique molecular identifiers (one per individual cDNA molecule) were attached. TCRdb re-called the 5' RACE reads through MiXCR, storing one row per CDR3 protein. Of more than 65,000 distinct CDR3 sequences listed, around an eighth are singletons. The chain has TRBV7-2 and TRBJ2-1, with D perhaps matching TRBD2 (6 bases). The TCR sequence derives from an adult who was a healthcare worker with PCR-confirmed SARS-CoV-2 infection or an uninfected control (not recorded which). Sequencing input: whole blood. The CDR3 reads CASSLVTRASNEQFF. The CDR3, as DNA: TGTGCCAGCAGCTTAGTGACTAGGGCCTCCAATGAGCAGTTCTTC.